Below are 4 T cell receptor beta chains sequenced from a single sample in a study of OX40 agonist ivuxolimab in advanced cancers. The library was built by means of the immunoSEQ multiplex PCR assay. TCRdb retrieved this table from immuneACCESS and kept in-frame rearrangements only. Not all clones are present; in checked studies, unresolved V genes account for under half, and no reason is known for the remainder. The sample table shows roughly 67,000 clones, and approximately 89% are seen once. The top ten constitute approximately 0.72% of the sample. The sample was CD4+ or CD8+ T cells sorted from blood, taken in a trial of the OX40 agonist ivuxolimab. These receptors all come from an adult with an advanced solid tumor such as melanoma, head and neck, liver or kidney cancer.

The chain combines TRBV30 with TRBJ2-7; TRBD2 matches at 8 bases. The V gene's germline CDR1 is GTSNPN and CDR2 SVGIG (reference sequence). This CDR3 has 15 residues. Trimming took 6 bases from V and 3 from J; bases not matched to a gene: 13. CDR3 in amino acids: CACPPGGAAHYEQYF. The DNA for the CDR3 is TGTGCCTGCCCGCCGGGGGGGGCGGCCCACTACGAGCAGTACTTC.

The chain couples TRBV18 to TRBJ2-5, with D hard to call. V was clipped by 1 base and J by 1 base, with 4 bases between them. Germline lookup yields CDR1 KGHSH and CDR2 LQKENI. The length of the CDR3 is 13 residues. CDR3 region: CASSPLAQETQYF. DNA of the CDR3: TGTGCCAGCTCACCACTAGCCCAAGAGACCCAGTACTTC.

This clone was picked up a small number of times. V usage is TRBV14 and J usage is TRBJ1-1; D is ambiguous. The germline V and J ends were trimmed by 2 bases and 0 bases, with 4 bases remaining between them. The CDR3 sequence is 13 residues long. Germline CDR1 is SGHDN and CDR2 is FVKESK. In DNA form, the CDR3 reads TGTGCCAGCAGCCAACACTTGAACACTGAAGCTTTCTTT. Protein: CASSQHLNTEAFF.

The chain joins TRBV9 to TRBJ2-7; D unclear. CDR1 and CDR2 from the germline V gene are SGDLS and YYNGEE. The CDR3 loop spans 14 amino acids. V was clipped by 1 base and J by 2 bases, with 10 bases between them. The CDR3 DNA sequence: TGTGCCAGCAGCGTATCTCAGGATCCCTACGAGCAGTACTTC. It translates to CASSVSQDPYEQYF.